This T cell receptor beta chain came from a study of blood T cell repertoires in COVID-19. The overall study: Sites in the United States, Italy and Spain provided acute and convalescent COVID-19 samples. The cDNA or gDNA used as material had been derived from T cells, B-cell-depleted T cells, or PBMCs.

The method was immunoSEQ multiplex PCR; TCRdb's version includes in-frame clones alone and lacks a portion of them. Among about 310,000 clones listed, about nine tenths were seen once. Germline CDR1 reads SGHVS; CDR2 reads FQNEAQ. The V end lost 8 bases, the J end lost 0 bases, and 14 bases lay between the germline ends. CDR3 length: 15 amino acids. Residents of 24 US areas, aged roughly 18 to 89 years, made up the participants. Participants had their cohort set by participant-reported clinical history. Sample: PBMCs or T cells enriched from blood (not recorded which). This sequence joins TRBV7-8 and TRBJ1-5, with no clear D. This sequence originates from a woman aged 40 to 55 who had recovered from COVID-19. This CDR3 is CASSPQYNSNQPQHF. The CDR3 bases are TGTGCCAGCTCCCCACAATACAATAGCAATCAGCCCCAGCATTTT.